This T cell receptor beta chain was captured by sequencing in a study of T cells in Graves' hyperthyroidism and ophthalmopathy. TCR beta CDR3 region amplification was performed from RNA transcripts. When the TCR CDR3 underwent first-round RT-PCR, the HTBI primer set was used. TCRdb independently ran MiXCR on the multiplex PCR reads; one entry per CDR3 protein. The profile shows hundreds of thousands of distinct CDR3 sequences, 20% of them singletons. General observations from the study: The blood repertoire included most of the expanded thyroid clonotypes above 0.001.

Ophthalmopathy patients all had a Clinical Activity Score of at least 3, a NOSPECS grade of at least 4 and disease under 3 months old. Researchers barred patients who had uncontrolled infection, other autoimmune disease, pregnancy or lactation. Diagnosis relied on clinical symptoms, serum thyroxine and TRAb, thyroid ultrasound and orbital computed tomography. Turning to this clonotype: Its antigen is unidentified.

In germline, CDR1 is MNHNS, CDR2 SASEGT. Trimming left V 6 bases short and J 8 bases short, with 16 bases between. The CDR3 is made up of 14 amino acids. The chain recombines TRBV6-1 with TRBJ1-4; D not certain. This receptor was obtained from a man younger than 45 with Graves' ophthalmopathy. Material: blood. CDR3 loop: CASSRTGSGEKLFF. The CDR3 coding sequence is TGTGCCAGCAGCCGCACCGGGAGCGGCGAAAAACTGTTTTTT.